These T cell receptor beta chains were read from a single sample in a study of T cell repertoires in aging, cancer and after chemotherapy. TCRdb re-derived calls from the multiplex PCR reads in MiXCR, one entry per CDR3 protein. The sample lists just under 9,500 distinct CDR3 sequences, about 22% occurring once. The material sequenced was blood. The receptors were gathered from a human donor with a blood cancer. The donor label of this sample is uncertain. Both conserved end residues are part of each CDR3. The order of the fields is D gene, V gene, clone size, J gene, CDR3 protein, CDR3 DNA. D genes are given only for firm matches. Only some rows state a clone size, as once, few, many or a class for expanded clones.

>NA|TRBV30|medium-sized|TRBJ1-5
CAWTPTGTSNQPQHF
TGTGCCTGGACACCGACAGGCACTAGCAATCAGCCCCAGCATTTT
>TRBD2|TRBV28|NA|TRBJ2-7
CASSLGSGNLREQYF
TGTGCCAGCAGTTTAGGTAGCGGGAATCTGCGGGAGCAGTACTTC
>NA|TRBV14|few|TRBJ2-7
CASSQATRGEQYF
TGTGCCAGCAGCCAAGCTACTAGGGGCGAGCAGTACTTC
>NA|TRBV19|NA|TRBJ1-5
CASPWVRVDQPQHF
TGTGCCAGCCCCTGGGTCAGGGTCGATCAGCCCCAGCATTTT
>NA|TRBV6-5|NA|TRBJ2-1
CASTTPLSGNNEQFF
TGTGCCAGCACCACCCCCCTGTCGGGCAACAATGAGCAGTTCTTC
>NA|TRBV20-1|NA|TRBJ2-2
CSAPGGSTGELFF
TGCAGTGCCCCTGGGGGGTCTACCGGGGAGCTGTTTTTT
>TRBD1|TRBV28|once|TRBJ1-2
CASSLGGQGPGGYTF
TGTGCCAGCAGTTTAGGGGGACAGGGTCCGGGCGGCTACACCTTC
>NA|TRBV30|few|TRBJ2-7
CAWSANEQYF
TGTGCCTGGAGTGCCAACGAGCAGTACTTC
>NA|TRBV7-9|few|TRBJ2-7
CASSPALWATRHEQYF
TGTGCCAGCAGCCCCGCCCTGTGGGCTACCCGCCACGAGCAGTACTTC
>NA|TRBV7-6|NA|TRBJ2-6
CASSLEPRLTGANVLTF
TGTGCCAGCAGCTTAGAGCCCAGGCTCACCGGGGCCAACGTCCTGACTTTC